Listed here are 22 T cell receptor beta chains from one sample, sequenced in a study of beta chain features in type 1 diabetes. Every bit of the isolated RNA underwent reverse transcription, so sequencing read expressed TCRB transcripts. Only in-frame clones appear in the TCRdb table, and some are missing; sequencing was by immunoSEQ multiplex PCR. Here the sample spans 300,000 or so clones, 9.3% being singletons. No cognate antigen is known for these TCRs. Findings and caveats of the study: Within each of all four CD4+ subsets, Type 1 diabetes patients had TCRB CDR3s that were moderately but significantly shorter.

The sequencing sample was made of central memory CD4+ T cells from blood. The receptors originated from a man aged 30-40 years with type 1 diabetes.

This clone has only a few counts. The V and J genes are TRBV25-1 and TRBJ2-5; TRBD1 aligns across 8 bases. V lost 1 base and J lost 3; bases outside the gene matches: 4. Germline loops: CDR1 MGHDK, CDR2 SYGVNS. The CDR3 is 15 amino acids. This CDR3 reads CASSESGQAKETQYF. In DNA form, the CDR3 reads TGTGCCAGCAGTGAATCGGGACAGGCCAAAGAGACCCAGTACTTC.

The genes are TRBV7-2 and TRBJ1-4; TRBD1 is a possible D gene (6 bases). The germline V gene has CDR1 SGHTA and CDR2 FQGNSA. Trimming cost V 3 bases and J 4 bases, with 12 bases left between them. This CDR3 has 15 residues. The CDR3 bases are TGTGCCAGCAGCTTCCCACAGGGACTTAATGAAAAACTGTTTTTT. Translation: CASSFPQGLNEKLFF.

This chain connects TRBV19 to TRBJ2-7, with TRBD1 identical over 11 bases. The CDR3 runs to 15 residues. Germline V gene sequence: CDR1 LNHDA, CDR2 SQIVND (reference sequence). Losses at the gene ends were 3 bases for V and 2 bases for J; bases not matched to a gene: 3. Here the CDR3 DNA reads TGTGCCAGTAGTATCGGGACAGGGGGGGCCTACGAGCAGTACTTC. Its translation is CASSIGTGGAYEQYF.

V gene TRBV5-4 combines with J gene TRBJ1-4, with a possible D match to TRBD1 (6 bases). The V gene's germline CDR1 is SGHNT and CDR2 YYREEE (reference sequence). The CDR3 is 15 residues long. V was pared by 3 bases and J by 2 bases, with 11 bases between. In nucleotides, the CDR3 is TGTGCCAGCAGCTCACAGGGTACGACTAATGAAAAACTGTTTTTT. Translation: CASSSQGTTNEKLFF.

This clone was detected only a few times. The V and J genes are TRBV2 and TRBJ2-3, with D possibly TRBD1 on 5 matching bases. This CDR3 has 14 residues. Germline CDR1 and CDR2: SNHLY and FYNNEI. Trimming took 10 bases from V and 0 from J, leaving 14 bases between them. The CDR3 DNA follows: TGTGCCAACCGCCGACAGCCTAGCACAGATACGCAGTATTTT. Protein sequence: CANRRQPSTDTQYF. The full variable domain, rest sourced from reference TRBV2 and TRBJ2-3, is EPEVTQTPSHQVTQMGQEVILRCVPISNHLYFYWYRQILGQKVEFLVSFYNNEISEKSEIFDDQFSVERPDGSNFTLKIRSTKLEDSAMYFCANRRQPSTDTQYFGPGTRLTVL.

This chain connects TRBV9 to TRBJ1-1; 7 positions match TRBD1. Germline trimming cut 4 bases from V and 3 bases from J; bases unmatched to any gene: 9. CDR1 and CDR2 from the germline V gene are SGDLS and YYNGEE. This CDR3 region has 15 residues. The DNA of the CDR3 is TGTGCCAGCAGCACCACGACAGGGAGTTACACTGAAGCTTTCTTT. Its translation is CASSTTTGSYTEAFF.

This clone was picked up one time. The genes are TRBV5-6 and TRBJ1-1; D is possibly TRBD1 (6 bases). There are 15 residues in the CDR3. V was shortened by 2 bases and J by 4 bases, with 15 bases between the two germline ends. Germline CDR1 and CDR2: SGHDT and YYEEEE. CDR3 region: CASSFGTSRGTEAFF. The CDR3 DNA reads as TGTGCCAGCAGCTTTGGGACATCCCGGGGCACTGAAGCTTTCTTT.

This clone was detected ten times or more. This chain uses TRBV7-2 with TRBJ2-7; D not resolved. The CDR3 length is 12 residues. Between the trimmed V and J ends, which lost 0 bases and 5 bases, there was a span of 5 bases. Germline loops: CDR1 SGHTA, CDR2 FQGNSA. Here the CDR3 reads CASSLAIHEQYF. CDR3 DNA: TGTGCCAGCAGCTTAGCCATTCACGAGCAGTACTTC.

In its sample, this clone was seen many times. This chain uses TRBV7-8 with TRBJ1-4; weak D call: TRBD1 (6 bases). The CDR3 is 13 amino acids. V shed 8 bases and J shed 7 bases, with 14 bases lying between them. CDR1 is SGHVS and CDR2 is FQNEAQ in the germline V gene. Written as DNA, the CDR3 is TGTGCCAGCGGGCAGGGGAGAGGTGAAAAACTGTTTTTT. It encodes CASGQGRGEKLFF.

This clone has more than one count but fewer than ten. The rearrangement uses TRBV6-5 and TRBJ1-1, with D possibly matching TRBD1 (5 bases). Deletions cut 6 bases from V and 7 bases from J, with 15 bases between. The CDR3 is made up of 13 amino acids. Per germline, CDR1 MNHEY and CDR2 SVGAGI. Here the CDR3 reads CASRNGGNGEAFF. The CDR3 DNA reads as TGTGCCAGCAGAAACGGGGGGAATGGTGAAGCTTTCTTT.

This chain connects TRBV6-4 to TRBJ1-2; D not resolved. V lost 0 bases and J lost 8, with 13 bases in between. The CDR3 is 14 amino acids. Germline V gene data show CDR1 as MRHNA and CDR2 as SNTAGT. CDR3 nucleotide sequence: TGTGCCAGCAGTGACTCAAGGCCGCCTAGGGGCTACACCTTC. Translating it yields CASSDSRPPRGYTF.

The rearrangement joins TRBV9 to TRBJ2-5; the D gene is possibly TRBD1 (6 bases). V was cut by 4 bases and J by 2 bases, with 12 bases left in between. CDR3 size: 14 residues. Germline-derived CDR1 and CDR2 are SGDLS and YYNGEE. The DNA for the CDR3 is TGTGCCAGCAGCCCCGGGACAAATCAAGAGACCCAGTACTTC. Residues: CASSPGTNQETQYF.

The count of this clone is one. CDR3: CASSTRQEASNEQFF. The CDR3 nucleotides read TGTGCCAGCAGTACCCGACAGGAGGCCTCCAATGAGCAGTTCTTC. The V and J genes are TRBV6-6 and TRBJ2-1, with a weak D call TRBD1 (6 bases). Germline CDR1 reads MNHNY; CDR2 reads SVGAGI (reference sequence). The CDR3 is 15 amino acids. The V end lost 5 bases, the J end lost 6 bases, and 17 bases lay between the germline ends.

This clone was detected many times. The rearrangement links TRBV28 to TRBJ1-1; maybe TRBD1 (5 bases). The ends were cut back, 5 bases at V and 8 bases at J, with 18 bases in the middle. Germline V gene sequence: CDR1 MDHEN, CDR2 SYDVKM. This CDR3 is 14 amino acids long. In DNA, the CDR3 is TGTGCCAGCAGTGCACCGGGACCGCGGACCGAAGCTTTCTTT. It encodes CASSAPGPRTEAFF.

The gene calls are TRBV30 and TRBJ1-2; D might be TRBD1 (6 bases). CDR3 length: 13 amino acids. Germline V gene sequence: CDR1 GTSNPN, CDR2 SVGIG (reference sequence). Trimming stripped 2 bases from V and 5 bases from J, with 12 bases between. CDR3 region: CAWSRGSYYGYTF. CDR3 bases: TGTGCCTGGAGTAGGGGGAGCTATTATGGCTACACCTTC.

Only a few counts were recorded for this clone. The rearrangement uses TRBV23-1 and TRBJ1-4; 7 bases line up with TRBD1. TRBV23-1 is flagged as an ORF with uncertain function. Losses at the gene ends were 3 bases for V and 7 bases for J; bases not matched to a gene: 5. This CDR3 has 14 residues. Written as DNA, the CDR3 is TGCGCCAGCAGTCACTGGGACAGTGGTGAAAAACTGTTTTTT. Translating gives CASSHWDSGEKLFF.

On this clone itself: Other DNA sequences within the sample encode an identical CDR3. V gene TRBV15 combines with J gene TRBJ2-3; D is unclear. Germline CDR1 reads LNHNV; CDR2 reads YYDKDF (reference sequence). V shed 1 base and J shed 3 bases, with 8 bases lying between them. The CDR3 consists of 14 residues. As DNA, the CDR3 is TGTGCCACCAGCAGAGTCGGCCTTACAGATACGCAGTATTTT. It translates to CATSRVGLTDTQYF.

The chain employs TRBV7-2 and TRBJ1-1; 7 bases agree with TRBD1. The CDR3 consists of 16 residues. V lost 5 bases to trimming and J lost 1 base; unmatched junction nucleotides: 10. Germline V gives CDR1 SGHTA, CDR2 FQGNSA. The chain's CDR3 is CASSPRTGRRNTEAFF. The DNA for the CDR3 is TGTGCCAGCAGCCCTCGGACAGGCCGCCGGAACACTGAAGCTTTCTTT.

The table lists this clone with a few counts. The chain is built from TRBV5-4 and TRBJ1-2; 8 nucleotides align to TRBD1. Germline V gene data show CDR1 as SGHNT and CDR2 as YYREEE (reference sequence). There are 14 residues in the CDR3. Germline trimming cut 4 bases from V and 3 bases from J; bases unmatched to any gene: 5. CDR3 sequence (DNA): TGTGCCAGCAGCCGGGCGACAGGGGACTATGGCTACACCTTC. Translation: CASSRATGDYGYTF.

The chain couples TRBV7-9 to TRBJ2-1, with 7 bases lining up with TRBD2. J was trimmed by 9 bases and V by 9 bases; bases with no gene match: 2. The CDR3 covers 10 residues. Germline assignment: CDR1 SEHNR and CDR2 FQNEAQ (reference sequence). The CDR3 nucleotides are TGTGCCAGTGGCGGGGGTGAGCAGTTCTTC. Amino acids: CASGGGEQFF. Drawing the rest from reference TRBV7-9 and TRBJ2-1, the complete variable domain is DTGVSQNPRHKITKRGQNVTFRCDPISEHNRLYWYRQTLGQGPEFLTYFQNEAQLEKSRLLSDRFSAERPKGSFSTLEIQRTEQGDSAMYLCASGGGEQFFGPGTRLTVL.

This sequence joins TRBV7-2 and TRBJ2-1; 8 nucleotides line up with TRBD2. This CDR3 region has 14 residues. The germline V gene has CDR1 SGHTA and CDR2 FQGNSA. Unmatched junction bases numbered 3, after V lost 3 bases and J lost 5 bases. CDR3 DNA sequence: TGTGCCAGCAGCTTCCAGCGGGGGCACAATGAGCAGTTCTTC. Protein: CASSFQRGHNEQFF.

This clone was seen at least ten times. J is TRBJ2-5 and V is TRBV7-9, with 8 bases identical to TRBD2. CDR1 SEHNR and CDR2 FQNEAQ come from the germline V gene (reference sequence). This CDR3 has 12 residues. V gave up 2 bases and J gave up 7 bases; unmatched junction bases: 0. The CDR3 DNA follows: TGTGCCAGCAGCTTAAGCGGGGGGACCCAGTACTTC. It specifies CASSLSGGTQYF.